The 8 T cell receptor beta chains given below trace back to one sample, sequenced in a study of T cells in Graves' hyperthyroidism and ophthalmopathy. RNA transcripts gave rise to amplified TCR beta CDR3 regions. A set of HTBI primers served as the primers for a first-round RT-PCR of the TCR CDR3. TCRdb ran MiXCR on the multiplex PCR reads and lists one entry per CDR3 protein. Of 300,000 to 400,000 distinct CDR3 sequences listed, approximately 18% are singletons. The sequenced material came from blood. The receptors stem from a woman in her forties or fifties with Graves' hyperthyroidism.

The chain uses TRBV10-3 and TRBJ2-1; D may correspond to TRBD1 or TRBD2 (5 bases each). CDR3 length: 14 amino acids. Between the trimmed V and J ends, which lost 3 bases and 6 bases, there was a span of 12 bases. Germline-derived CDR1 and CDR2 are ENHRY and SYGVKD. This chain's CDR3 is CAISEAERGNEQFF. Written as DNA, the CDR3 is TGTGCCATCAGTGAAGCGGAGAGGGGCAATGAGCAGTTCTTC.

The rearrangement uses TRBV5-6 and TRBJ2-5; D is undetermined. This CDR3 has 15 residues. V was clipped by 0 bases and J by 5 bases, with 14 bases between them. The germline gives CDR1 SGHDT, CDR2 YYEEEE. CDR3 protein: CASSLALQSGETQYF. CDR3 coding DNA: TGTGCCAGCAGCTTGGCACTACAGTCCGGTGAGACCCAGTACTTC.

This clonotype has at least ten counts. V and J are TRBV5-1 and TRBJ2-1; TRBD2 matches 14 bases. Germline trimming cut 5 bases from V and 2 bases from J; bases unmatched to any gene: 6. The length of the CDR3 is 17 residues. Germline loops: CDR1 SGHRS, CDR2 YFSETQ. CDR3 in amino acids: CASSPTSGGAAYNEQFF. The CDR3 nucleotides read TGCGCCAGCAGTCCGACTAGCGGGGGGGCCGCCTACAATGAGCAGTTCTTC.

The rearrangement joins TRBV20-1 to TRBJ1-1, with 7 bases aligning to TRBD1. Losses at the gene ends were 0 bases for V and 0 bases for J; bases not matched to a gene: 13. The germline V gene has CDR1 DFQATT and CDR2 SNEGSKA (reference sequence). The CDR3 spans 18 residues. The CDR3: CSARDWAGSGGMNTEAFF. CDR3 nucleotide sequence: TGCAGTGCTAGAGATTGGGCAGGGTCAGGGGGGATGAACACTGAAGCTTTCTTT.

Ten or more counts support this clonotype. In DNA form, the CDR3 reads TGTGCCAGCAGCCCCGTTCGGGGAGATGGTGGCGGGGAGCTGTTTTTT. It translates to CASSPVRGDGGGELFF. This chain links TRBV11-2 with TRBJ2-2; a weak D match, TRBD2 (5 bases). Germline CDR1 and CDR2: SGHAT and FQNNGV. This CDR3 comprises 16 residues. With 5 bases removed from V and 7 bases from J, the gap between germline ends came to 20 bases.

This clonotype appeared a few times. The chain combines TRBV12-3 or TRBV12-4 with TRBJ1-1; a weak D match, TRBD1 (5 bases). V was trimmed by 2 bases and J by 10 bases, leaving 8 bases between them. The CDR3 consists of 11 residues. The CDR3 region has the DNA TGTGCCAGCAGTTTATCAGGGTCAGCTTTCTTT. Translating it yields CASSLSGSAFF.

This clonotype was detected only a few times. The chain recombines TRBV20-1 with TRBJ2-5, with TRBD2 as a possible D gene (5 bases). Per the germline V gene, CDR1 is DFQATT and CDR2 is SNEGSKA (reference sequence). The CDR3 sequence is 13 residues long. Trimming took 6 bases from V and 1 from J, leaving 12 bases between them. The CDR3 sequence is CSAASGSQETQYF. DNA for the CDR3: TGCAGTGCCGCAAGCGGCTCCCAAGAGACCCAGTACTTC.

This clonotype was found a few times. The genes are TRBV19 and TRBJ2-7; either TRBD1 or TRBD2 may fit D (5 bases each). The CDR3 loop spans 14 amino acids. From germline, CDR1 is LNHDA and CDR2 SQIVND (reference sequence). V was cut by 1 base and J by 2 bases, with 9 bases left in between. CDR3 protein: CASSIAGTAYEQYF. DNA for the CDR3: TGTGCCAGTAGTATAGCGGGGACCGCCTACGAGCAGTACTTC.